Each of the 30 T cell receptor beta chains below was sequenced from the same sample in a study of neurological immune-mediated disorders (dated by TCRdb to the late 2010s). Library method: 5' RACE. The listed sequencing device is Illumina HiSeq 2500. In-frame beta chains were kept once TCRdb had trimmed the public reads at Q25 with fastp and called clones with MiXCR. For every CDR3 protein sequence, its rows merge into one entry that carries the most common genes and DNA. The sample contains tens of thousands of distinct CDR3 sequences, 4.5% of them found a single time. The leading ten clones occupy roughly 6% of the sample. Material for sequencing was PBMCs. The origin of the receptors is an older woman with multiple sclerosis.

This clonotype was picked up many times. This chain connects TRBV11-2 to TRBJ2-3; TRBD1 or TRBD2 may be the D gene (7 bases each). Trimming took off 3 bases at V and 3 bases at J, with 13 bases between the two ends. The CDR3 has 15 residues. Germline CDR1 reads SGHAT; CDR2 reads FQNNGV. The CDR3, as DNA: TGTGCCAGCAGCTTGACAGGGAGGGTGACAGATACGCAGTATTTT. This encodes CASSLTGRVTDTQYF. The full variable domain, rest sourced from reference TRBV11-2 and TRBJ2-3, is EAGVAQSPRYKIIEKRQSVAFWCNPISGHATLYWYQQILGQGPKLLIQFQNNGVVDDSQLPKDRFSAERLKGVDSTLKIQPAKLEDSAVYLCASSLTGRVTDTQYFGPGTRLTVL.

There are a few counts of this clonotype. The rearrangement joins TRBV12-3 or TRBV12-4 to TRBJ2-2; D is unclear. The CDR3 runs to 16 residues. V lost 1 base and J 3 bases, leaving 12 bases between the germline ends. This CDR3 is CASSLVRGTDTGELFF. The DNA of the CDR3 is TGTGCCAGCAGTTTAGTTCGTGGAACCGACACCGGGGAGCTGTTTTTT.

In its sample, this clonotype was seen many times. V is TRBV20-1 and J is TRBJ2-1; 7 bases agree with TRBD2. Trimming took 6 bases from V and 5 from J; bases not matched to a gene: 4. Germline values: CDR1 DFQATT, CDR2 SNEGSKA (reference sequence). CDR3 size: 12 residues. The CDR3, as DNA: TGCAGTGCCCCCGGGACTAACAATGAGCAGTTCTTC. Protein product: CSAPGTNNEQFF.

Ten or more counts support this clonotype. The V and J genes are TRBV29-1 and TRBJ2-7, with D possibly TRBD1 on 6 matching bases. Germline V gene sequence: CDR1 SQVTM, CDR2 ANQGSEA. The CDR3 runs 14 residues. Trimming removed 6 bases from V and 1 base from J, with 16 bases in between. The CDR3 DNA follows: TGCAGCGTCTCCCTGGGGGCTAATTCCTACGAGCAGTACGTC. It is translated as CSVSLGANSYEQYV.

The table lists this clonotype with many counts. J is TRBJ2-3 and V is TRBV2; D possibly corresponds to TRBD2 (6 bases). Trimming removed 6 bases at V and 1 base at J, with 8 bases between. Germline values: CDR1 SNHLY, CDR2 FYNNEI. The CDR3 length is 13 residues. The CDR3 here is CASSWGGTDTQYF. The CDR3 DNA sequence: TGTGCCAGCAGCTGGGGGGGCACAGATACGCAGTATTTT.

This clonotype was detected a few times. The chain employs TRBV20-1 and TRBJ1-2, with D perhaps matching TRBD1 (6 bases). Germline V gene lookup returns CDR1 DFQATT and CDR2 SNEGSKA (reference sequence). Trimming took off 4 bases at V and 8 bases at J, with 14 bases between the two ends. The CDR3 covers 12 residues. The CDR3 reads CSATTGSGGYTF. For the CDR3, the DNA is TGCAGTGCTACAACAGGGAGTGGGGGCTACACCTTC.

This clonotype came up many times. The chain uses TRBV5-1 and TRBJ1-3; 7 bases are shared with TRBD1. Trimming cost V 4 bases and J 4 bases; bases outside gene matches: 5. The V gene's germline CDR1 is SGHRS and CDR2 YFSETQ. This CDR3 region has 14 residues. The CDR3 sequence: CASSPDREGNTIYF. The CDR3 bases are TGCGCCAGCAGCCCTGACAGGGAAGGAAACACCATATATTTT.

This clonotype was seen ten or more times. This sequence joins TRBV12-3 or TRBV12-4 and TRBJ2-3; D unresolved. The CDR3 contains 13 residues. With 1 base removed from V and 3 bases from J, the gap between germline ends came to 5 bases. The CDR3 here is CASSLGETDTQYF. As DNA, the CDR3 is TGTGCCAGCAGTTTAGGAGAAACAGATACGCAGTATTTT.

This rearrangement joins TRBV20-1 to TRBJ2-1, with 8 bases that match TRBD2. The germline V gene encodes CDR1 DFQATT and CDR2 SNEGSKA (reference sequence). Unmatched junction bases numbered 6, after V lost 8 bases and J lost 3 bases. CDR3 length: 13 amino acids. The CDR3 region has the DNA TGCAGTCTGCCGGGGACTAGCTACAATGAGCAGTTCTTC. Residues: CSLPGTSYNEQFF.

This clonotype was observed a handful of times. V usage is TRBV28 and J usage is TRBJ2-6; no reliable D call. Germline V CDR1 and CDR2: MDHEN, SYDVKM. This CDR3 spans 16 amino acids. V gave up 7 bases and J gave up 0 bases, with 13 bases separating them. In nucleotides, the CDR3 is TGTGCCAGCACCAAGACCACAGACTCTGGGGCCAACGTCCTGACTTTC. This codes for CASTKTTDSGANVLTF.

As to this clonotype: No conserved phenylalanine or tryptophan ends this CDR3, so it is likely a read error. Because the CDR3's place on the DNA is in doubt, the DNA is left out and the CDR3 is given as listed by TCRdb. The chain uses TRBV7-2 and TRBJ2-1; the tabulated D call, TRBD2, remains unverified against the DNA. A total of 12 residues make up the CDR3, ends included. Germline V gene data show CDR1 as SGHTA and CDR2 as FQGNSA. CDR3 amino acids: CASSLEAGGPIP.

This clonotype was seen at least ten times. The V gene is TRBV6-2 or TRBV6-3, the J gene TRBJ2-1; D perhaps matches TRBD1 (6 bases). Trimming pared 5 bases from V and 4 bases from J, leaving 12 bases between. Germline lookup yields CDR1 MNHEY and CDR2 SVGEGT. The CDR3 runs to 14 residues. The CDR3 region is CASSTGFRYNEQFF. CDR3 DNA: TGTGCCAGCAGTACAGGGTTTCGTTACAATGAGCAGTTCTTC.

This clonotype was counted many times. The chain is built from TRBV21-1 and TRBJ1-2; no check of the table's D call, TRBD1, against the DNA was made. TRBV21-1 represents a pseudogene. The CDR3 has 14 residues. The CDR3 DNA reads TGTGCCAGCAGCAAAGGACAGTTGGGCTATGGCTACACCTTC. Protein: CASSKGQLGYGYTF.

This clonotype appeared a few times. The chain couples TRBV28 to TRBJ1-6; D perhaps matches TRBD1 (5 bases). The V end was cut by 7 bases, the J end by 5 bases, with 21 bases between. The CDR3 covers 17 residues. Germline V gene data show CDR1 as MDHEN and CDR2 as SYDVKM. CDR3 in amino acids: CASISFTLTADNSPLHF. CDR3 in DNA: TGTGCCAGCATCTCCTTCACCCTGACAGCGGATAATTCACCCCTCCACTTT.

Ten or more counts support this clonotype. The chain carries TRBV29-1 and TRBJ2-1; D possibly corresponds to TRBD2 (5 bases). Germline CDR1 SQVTM, CDR2 ANQGSEA. The CDR3 consists of 14 residues. Trimming took 5 bases from V and 0 from J, leaving 11 bases between them. CDR3 sequence: CSVRRAVSYNEQFF. CDR3 nucleotides: TGCAGCGTTCGAAGAGCGGTCTCCTACAATGAGCAGTTCTTC.

The sample holds many counts of this clonotype. This sequence joins TRBV5-1 and TRBJ2-1; 10 bases are a match to TRBD2. The germline CDR1 and CDR2 sequences are SGHRS and YFSETQ. The CDR3 consists of 14 residues. V lost 4 bases, J lost 6 bases, and 4 bases stayed unmatched. CDR3 in DNA: TGCGCCAGCAGCGCCGCTAGCGGGAGCAATGAGCAGTTCTTC. Translated: CASSAASGSNEQFF.

This clonotype was seen ten or more times. The gene calls are TRBV20-1 and TRBJ2-5; 7 bases map to TRBD2. This CDR3 region has 15 residues. The germline V gene encodes CDR1 DFQATT and CDR2 SNEGSKA (reference sequence). The trim removed 0 bases at V and 4 bases at J, leaving 8 bases unmatched. The CDR3 loop is CSARDPWGGGETQYF. CDR3 nucleotide sequence: TGCAGTGCTAGAGATCCATGGGGGGGAGGAGAGACCCAGTACTTC.

In this sample, this clonotype turned up many times. The chain is built from TRBV4-1 and TRBJ1-4; the D gene is possibly TRBD1 (6 bases). Germline V gives CDR1 MGHRA, CDR2 YSYEKL. The length of the CDR3 is 16 residues. V was clipped by 7 bases and J by 11 bases, with 26 bases between them. The CDR3 protein is CASTTSGGTHHDKLFF. CDR3 bases: TGCGCCAGCACTACAAGCGGGGGGACACACCACGACAAACTGTTTTTT.

This clonotype occurred many times. CDR3 protein: CSVAVSYEQYF. The CDR3, as DNA: TGCAGCGTTGCCGTCTCCTACGAGCAGTACTTC. The chain employs TRBV29-1 and TRBJ2-7; D is undetermined. This CDR3 is built from 11 residues. V dropped 4 bases and J dropped 0 bases, with 4 bases sitting between them. Germline CDR1 SQVTM, CDR2 ANQGSEA.

This clonotype has ten or more counts. The chain links TRBV20-1 to TRBJ2-2; D ambiguous. Germline-derived CDR1 and CDR2 are DFQATT and SNEGSKA (reference sequence). This CDR3 spans 13 amino acids. Trimming took off 1 base at V and 5 bases at J, with 8 bases between the two ends. The DNA for the CDR3 is TGCAGTGCTAGAGTACTGTCTACCGGGGAGCTGTTTTTT. It encodes CSARVLSTGELFF.

This clonotype was observed at least ten times. The chain carries TRBV10-3 and TRBJ2-7; D unclear. Trimming pared 4 bases from V and 6 bases from J, leaving 10 bases between. This CDR3 contains 12 residues. The germline V gene encodes CDR1 ENHRY and CDR2 SYGVKD. CDR3 amino acids: CAISAPVSEQYF. CDR3 DNA sequence: TGTGCCATCAGTGCCCCCGTAAGCGAGCAGTACTTC.

This clonotype occurred many times. The V gene is TRBV4-1, the J gene TRBJ2-2; 9 bases map to TRBD1. Germline V gene sequence: CDR1 MGHRA, CDR2 YSYEKL. J lost 1 base, V lost 5 bases, and 5 bases had no gene match. This CDR3 region has 16 residues. In DNA, the CDR3 is TGCGCCAGCAGCGCCCGGGACAGGGTGAACACCGGGGAGCTGTTTTTT. This encodes CASSARDRVNTGELFF.

The chain has TRBV11-3 and TRBJ2-2, with unresolved D. Germline CDR1 reads SGHNT; CDR2 reads YENEEA. V gave up 5 bases and J gave up 2 bases, with 9 bases separating them. The CDR3 consists of 14 residues. The CDR3 loop reads CASSILSNTGELFF. Written as DNA, the CDR3 is TGTGCCAGCAGCATCTTATCAAACACCGGGGAGCTGTTTTTT.

In its sample, this clonotype was seen many times. The chain has TRBV10-3 and TRBJ1-5; perhaps TRBD1 as D (5 bases). The germline CDR1 and CDR2 sequences are ENHRY and SYGVKD. CDR3 length equals 14 residues. V shed 10 bases and J shed 1 base, with 14 bases lying between them. The CDR3, as DNA: TGTGCCACCCACATAGGGGTAAGCAATCAGCCCCAGCATTTT. This encodes CATHIGVSNQPQHF.

This clonotype occurred many times. This chain uses TRBV4-1 with TRBJ2-1, with TRBD2 matching 11 bases. The CDR3 runs to 18 residues. Per the germline V gene, CDR1 is MGHRA and CDR2 is YSYEKL. With 4 bases clipped from V and 5 bases from J, the junction kept 13 bases outside the gene matches. This CDR3 is CASSRLPPLAGGHNEQFF. DNA of the CDR3: TGCGCCAGCAGCCGCCTCCCTCCTCTAGCGGGGGGTCACAATGAGCAGTTCTTC.

This clonotype was recorded many times. V usage is TRBV5-1 and J usage is TRBJ2-3, with 8 bases fitting TRBD2. The V and J ends lost 0 bases and 5 bases, in that order; junction bases with no gene match: 8. The CDR3 is made up of 16 amino acids. Looked up from germline, CDR1 is SGHRS and CDR2 is YFSETQ. In nucleotides, the CDR3 is TGCGCCAGCAGCTTGGATGGCCGGGGGGGCGAAGATACGCAGTATTTT. This codes for CASSLDGRGGEDTQYF.

This clonotype was counted many times. CDR3 region: CASSQPEYTEAFF. CDR3 in DNA: TGTGCCAGCAGCCAGCCAGAATACACTGAAGCTTTCTTT. The chain employs TRBV3-1 and TRBJ1-1, with no clear D. Trimming pared 3 bases from V and 3 bases from J, leaving 8 bases between. The V gene's germline CDR1 is LGHDT and CDR2 YNNKEL (reference sequence). The CDR3 has 13 residues.

The genes are TRBV6-5 and TRBJ2-3; a possible D gene is TRBD2 (5 bases). Germline assignment: CDR1 MNHEY and CDR2 SVGAGI. V was cut by 2 bases and J by 4 bases, with 13 bases left in between. The CDR3 is 15 amino acids. In DNA, the CDR3 is TGTGCCAGCAGTTACGGGCAGCCGGAGGCAGATACGCAGTATTTT. Amino acids: CASSYGQPEADTQYF.

The CDR3 nucleotides are TGTGCCAGCAGTTACTCGATTAAACAGACGAGCTCCTACAATGAGCAGTTCTTC. Protein product: CASSYSIKQTSSYNEQFF. The gene calls are TRBV6-5 and TRBJ2-1; no clear D. The V and J ends lost 0 bases and 0 bases respectively, with 15 bases between them. CDR3 length equals 18 residues. Germline values: CDR1 MNHEY, CDR2 SVGAGI.

Many counts were recorded for this clonotype. J is TRBJ2-1 and V is TRBV2; TRBD2 agrees at 14 bases. CDR1 is SNHLY and CDR2 is FYNNEI in the germline V gene. There are 15 residues in the CDR3. With 10 bases clipped from V and 5 bases from J, the junction kept 7 bases outside the gene matches. CDR3 sequence: CATRTSGGPHNEQFF. The CDR3 DNA reads TGTGCCACCCGGACTAGCGGGGGGCCCCACAATGAGCAGTTCTTC.